This paragraph covers one TCR beta chain sequence. These data originate in a study of technical replicates of blood from a few donors. The repertoire was sequenced with immunoSEQ multiplex PCR; TCRdb's copy has only in-frame clones and lacks some. The sample shows over 50,000 clones, roughly 86% of them seen only once. Per germline, CDR1 SNHLY and CDR2 FYNNEI. Trimming removed 7 bases from V and 1 base from J; junction bases left unmatched: 11. This CDR3 has 16 amino acids. Sequenced material: PBMCs. This chain joins TRBV2 and TRBJ2-3, with 7 bases aligning to TRBD2. This TCR derives from a human donor in good health. Some clones in this sample may be carry-over from other donors' samples. The CDR3 region is CASKARASGGTDTQYF. CDR3 coding DNA: TGTGCCAGCAAGGCCAGGGCGAGCGGGGGCACAGATACGCAGTATTTT.